Listed below are T cell receptor beta chains from one sample, sequenced in a study of tumor-infiltrating lymphocytes in primary liver carcinoma. TCRdb independently ran MiXCR on the multiplex PCR reads; one entry per CDR3 protein. The sample contains approximately 330,000 distinct CDR3 sequences, less than 75% of which appear only once. Sequenced material: peripheral blood. These receptors all stem from a man aged 40-50 years with primary liver carcinoma and hepatitis B virus infection. Both conserved end residues are part of each CDR3. The D gene is left open where the match is weak. Size tells how often a clone was seen (once, few, many) or the class of an expanded clone, and some rows leave it out.

j_call v_call d_call clone_size cdr3_aa cdr3_nt
TRBJ1-6 TRBV11-2 NA many CASSSQGFGSSYNSPLHF TGTGCCAGCAGCTCCCAAGGTTTCGGTAGCTCCTATAATTCACCCCTCCACTTT
TRBJ1-1 TRBV4-1 NA NA CASSLSGGNTGAFF TGCGCCAGCAGCCTAAGCGGGGGGAACACTGGAGCTTTCTTT
TRBJ1-5 TRBV10-3 NA many CAITADPGKNQPQHF TGTGCCATCACCGCGGACCCAGGGAAGAATCAGCCCCAGCATTTT
TRBJ2-3 TRBV6-2/TRBV6-3 TRBD2 many CASSYPTSGYSTDTQYF TGTGCCAGCAGTTACCCGACTAGCGGATATAGCACAGATACGCAGTATTTT
TRBJ1-5 TRBV30 NA few CAWSVREDQPQHF TGTGCCTGGAGTGTCAGGGAGGATCAGCCCCAGCATTTT
TRBJ2-1 TRBV11-2 NA few CASSLELAYSEQFF TGTGCCAGCAGCTTGGAACTAGCCTACAGTGAGCAGTTCTTC
TRBJ2-1 TRBV30 TRBD2 NA CAWTPGLDSYNEQFF TGTGCCTGGACCCCGGGACTAGATTCCTACAATGAGCAGTTCTTC
TRBJ1-1 TRBV5-4 TRBD1 NA CASSYSDRPGTEAFF TGTGCCAGCAGCTACTCGGACAGGCCTGGCACTGAAGCTTTCTTT
TRBJ2-1 TRBV2 NA NA CASIVRGENEQFF TGTGCCAGCATCGTCAGGGGGGAAAATGAGCAGTTCTTC
TRBJ1-2 TRBV18 TRBD1 NA CASSPEGQGSRGYTF TGTGCCAGCTCACCAGAGGGACAGGGATCGCGGGGCTACACCTTC
TRBJ2-3 TRBV5-6 NA many CASSLFAGDTTDTQYF TGTGCCAGCAGCTTGTTCGCGGGGGACACGACGGATACGCAGTATTTT
TRBJ2-7 TRBV5-4 NA few CASSLGQGTLYEQYF TGTGCCAGCAGCTTGGGGCAGGGGACCCTATACGAGCAGTACTTC
TRBJ1-4 TRBV5-1 TRBD1 once CAGSFGTGNEKLFF TGCGCCGGCAGCTTTGGGACAGGGAATGAAAAACTGTTTTTT